The 31 T cell receptor beta chains reported below all come from one sample, sequenced in a study of OX40 agonist ivuxolimab in advanced cancers. TCRdb's table, derived via immunoSEQ multiplex PCR, lists solely in-frame clones and lacks some. The repertoire holds approximately 21,000 clones, with 70% to 85% as singletons. The sample in question was CD4+ or CD8+ T cells sorted from blood, obtained in a trial of the OX40 agonist ivuxolimab. These receptors were taken from an adult with an advanced solid tumor such as melanoma, head and neck, liver or kidney cancer.

The chain joins TRBV10-3 to TRBJ2-7; a weak D match, TRBD2 (8 bases). Between the trimmed V and J ends, which lost 8 bases and 3 bases, there was a span of 23 bases. CDR3 length: 16 amino acids. Germline V gene data show CDR1 as ENHRY and CDR2 as SYGVKD. CDR3 sequence: CAIARGAERGRYEQYF. In DNA, the CDR3 is TGTGCCATCGCGCGGGGGGCGGAGAGGGGGCGCTACGAGCAGTACTTC.

This clone has just one count. This chain joins TRBV4-1 and TRBJ2-3, with D uncertain. The V end was cut by 1 base, the J end by 0 bases, with 8 bases between. The CDR3 contains 15 residues. Germline lookup yields CDR1 MGHRA and CDR2 YSYEKL. In DNA form, the CDR3 reads TGCGCCAGCAGCCAAGTGTCAGACAGCACAGATACGCAGTATTTT. Translated: CASSQVSDSTDTQYF.

The V and J genes are TRBV19 and TRBJ2-7, with D possibly TRBD1 on 5 matching bases. V shed 5 bases and J shed 7 bases, with 9 bases lying between them. This CDR3 has 11 amino acids. Looked up from germline, CDR1 is LNHDA and CDR2 is SQIVND (reference sequence). CDR3: CASSLGQEQYF. The CDR3, as DNA: TGTGCCAGTAGTCTTGGACAAGAGCAGTACTTC.

The chain carries TRBV15 and TRBJ1-5, with no clear D. Germline V gene lookup returns CDR1 LNHNV and CDR2 YYDKDF (reference sequence). The CDR3 covers 15 residues. V lost 0 bases and J 0 bases, leaving 6 bases between the germline ends. CDR3 bases: TGTGCCACCAGCAGAGAACCGTATAGCAATCAGCCCCAGCATTTT. The encoded protein is CATSREPYSNQPQHF.

The chain couples TRBV7-9 to TRBJ2-3; possibly TRBD2 for D (5 bases). The CDR3 consists of 16 residues. Germline V lookup: CDR1 SEHNR, CDR2 FQNEAQ (reference sequence). V shed 0 bases and J shed 5 bases, with 15 bases lying between them. The chain's CDR3 is CASSLAAALVGDTQYF. CDR3 nucleotide sequence: TGTGCCAGCAGCTTAGCGGCGGCACTAGTTGGAGATACGCAGTATTTT.

The chain carries TRBV6-6 and TRBJ2-7; D remains unclear. The ends were cut back, 0 bases at V and 7 bases at J, with 13 bases in the middle. The CDR3 extends over 14 amino acids. Germline V gives CDR1 MNHNY, CDR2 SVGAGI (reference sequence). The CDR3 reads CASSYSTAVGEQYF. The CDR3, as DNA: TGTGCCAGCAGTTACTCGACGGCCGTCGGGGAGCAGTACTTC.

The chain links TRBV6-5 to TRBJ2-7, with D maybe TRBD1 (6 bases). CDR1 MNHEY and CDR2 SVGAGI come from the germline V gene. This CDR3 has 13 amino acids. With 5 bases removed from V and 7 bases from J, the gap between germline ends came to 15 bases. CDR3 sequence reads: CASSSGLQGEQYF. CDR3 coding DNA: TGTGCCAGCAGTAGCGGACTCCAGGGGGAGCAGTACTTC.

The chain's CDR3 is CASSMTSPGELFF. CDR3 DNA sequence: TGTGCCAGTAGTATGACTAGCCCCGGGGAGCTGTTTTTT. The chain recombines TRBV19 with TRBJ2-2, with 7 bases identical to TRBD2. There are 13 residues in the CDR3. V lost 3 bases to trimming and J lost 6 bases; unmatched junction nucleotides: 1. Per the germline V gene, CDR1 is LNHDA and CDR2 is SQIVND (reference sequence).

V gene TRBV5-4 combines with J gene TRBJ1-2; 12 nucleotides align to TRBD1. This CDR3 is 16 amino acids long. V gave up 0 bases and J gave up 5 bases; unmatched junction bases: 5. Germline V CDR1 and CDR2: SGHNT, YYREEE (reference sequence). CDR3 bases: TGTGCCAGCAGCTTGGCTTGGGACAGGGGGCAGTATGGCTACACCTTC. This encodes CASSLAWDRGQYGYTF. The variable domain in full, completed from reference TRBV5-4 and TRBJ1-2, reads ETGVTQSPTHLIKTRGQQVTLRCSSQSGHNTVSWYQQALGQGPQFIFQYYREEENGRGNFPPRFSGLQFPNYSSELNVNALELDDSALYLCASSLAWDRGQYGYTFGSGTRLTVV.

The chain combines TRBV11-2 with TRBJ2-3; possible D gene TRBD2, 5 bases. Germline CDR1 reads SGHAT; CDR2 reads FQNNGV. The CDR3 sequence is 15 residues long. V lost 3 bases, J lost 0 bases, and 10 bases lay in between. The CDR3 DNA follows: TGTGCCAGCAGCTTTGAGAAGCGGAGCACAGATACGCAGTATTTT. Amino acid sequence: CASSFEKRSTDTQYF.

In its sample, this clone was seen a few times. This chain connects TRBV15 to TRBJ2-7; possible D gene TRBD2, 6 bases. The germline V and J ends were trimmed by 0 bases and 1 base, with 13 bases remaining between them. This CDR3 has 16 amino acids. Germline V gives CDR1 LNHNV, CDR2 YYDKDF (reference sequence). Here the CDR3 reads CATSRDRGDYSYEQYF. As DNA, the CDR3 is TGTGCCACCAGCAGAGACCGCGGGGATTATTCCTACGAGCAGTACTTC.

J is TRBJ2-1 and V is TRBV6-6, with 10 bases identical to TRBD2. Germline V gene sequence: CDR1 MNHNY, CDR2 SVGAGI (reference sequence). The junction had 8 bases not matched to a gene; V was cut back by 4 bases and J by 5 bases. The CDR3 runs 16 residues. In DNA form, the CDR3 reads TGTGCCAGCAGTTTGTATAGCGGGAGGCCCGACAATGAGCAGTTCTTC. This translates into CASSLYSGRPDNEQFF.

The chain combines TRBV4-1 with TRBJ2-7; 7 bases agree with TRBD2. The CDR3 is made up of 15 amino acids. Germline CDR1 and CDR2: MGHRA and YSYEKL. V lost 5 bases and J lost 2; bases outside the gene matches: 9. The CDR3 DNA reads as TGCGCCAGCAGCACTCCTCTAGCGGCTACCTACGAGCAGTACTTC. This codes for CASSTPLAATYEQYF.

The rearrangement links TRBV6-5 to TRBJ2-7; tentative D call: TRBD1 (5 bases). Germline V lookup: CDR1 MNHEY, CDR2 SVGAGI. Trimming left V 0 bases short and J 5 bases short, with 14 bases between. This CDR3 contains 15 residues. The CDR3 here is CASSYSGPSLNEQYF. The CDR3 DNA sequence: TGTGCCAGCAGTTACTCGGGGCCCTCCTTGAACGAGCAGTACTTC.

J is TRBJ1-1 and V is TRBV7-9; 10 bases are shared with TRBD1. In germline, CDR1 is SEHNR, CDR2 FQNEAQ (reference sequence). CDR3 length: 16 residues. V lost 4 bases, J lost 0 bases, and 5 bases stayed unmatched. The CDR3 sequence: CASSSATGGMNTEAFF. The CDR3 nucleotides are TGTGCCAGCAGCTCCGCGACAGGGGGCATGAACACTGAAGCTTTCTTT.

Only one count was recorded for this clone. Other DNA sequences in the same sample also yield this CDR3. The chain couples TRBV30 to TRBJ1-1; D not certain. This CDR3 region has 11 residues. Looked up from germline, CDR1 is GTSNPN and CDR2 is SVGIG (reference sequence). Trimming took off 2 bases at V and 4 bases at J, with 5 bases between the two ends. The CDR3 here is CAWSPATEAFF. CDR3 nucleotide sequence: TGTGCCTGGAGTCCCGCCACTGAAGCTTTCTTT.

With regard to this clone: One end of the junction varies from germline; a read error may be responsible. The rearrangement links TRBV7-7 to TRBJ1-1; D is possibly TRBD1 (5 bases). The CDR3 is 13 amino acids. CDR1 is SSHAT and CDR2 is FNYEAQ in the germline V gene (reference sequence). The CDR3 DNA follows: TGTGCTAGCAGCCCGGGGGACCATACTGAAGCTTTCTTT. Protein: CASSPGDHTEAFF.

The sample holds one count of this clone. The J gene is TRBJ1-1, the V gene TRBV28, with 9 bases fitting TRBD1. The J segment lost 5 bases and the V segment lost 2 bases, leaving 9 bases of the junction unmatched. From germline, CDR1 is MDHEN and CDR2 SYDVKM. The CDR3 covers 16 residues. The CDR3, as DNA: TGTGCCAGCAGTTTAAACCCGGGACAGGGCGAAACTGAAGCTTTCTTT. Translating it yields CASSLNPGQGETEAFF. Looking up the rest from reference TRBV28 and TRBJ1-1 gives the full variable domain: DVKVTQSSRYLVKRTGEKVFLECVQDMDHENMFWYRQDPGLGLRLIYFSYDVKMKEKGDIPEGYSVSREKKERFSLILESASTNQTSMYLCASSLNPGQGETEAFFGQGTRLTVV.

DNA for the CDR3: TGTGCCAGCAGTGAAGCGGGGGACCGATCCTACGAGCAGTACTTC. Amino acid sequence: CASSEAGDRSYEQYF. V is TRBV2 and J is TRBJ2-7; possibly TRBD1 or TRBD2 for D (5 bases each). Germline CDR1 is SNHLY and CDR2 is FYNNEI. Trimming took off 0 bases at V and 1 base at J, with 10 bases between the two ends. There are 15 residues in the CDR3.

This clone was picked up one time. This chain links TRBV18 with TRBJ2-3; 14 bases are shared with TRBD2. Germline V CDR1 and CDR2: KGHSH, LQKENI. The CDR3 totals 20 residues. V shed 3 bases and J 3 bases; nucleotides not matched to a gene: 14. The CDR3 here is CASSPIRLAGGPDRTDTQYF. CDR3 DNA: TGTGCCAGCTCACCGATTAGACTAGCGGGAGGGCCCGATCGGACAGATACGCAGTATTTT.

V usage is TRBV10-2 and J usage is TRBJ1-2, with D maybe TRBD1 (6 bases). The CDR3 spans 14 residues. Germline V gene data show CDR1 as WSHSY and CDR2 as SAAADI. V lost 8 bases, J lost 5 bases, and 18 bases lay in between. CDR3 sequence: CASQEGGTLYGYTF. CDR3 DNA: TGCGCCAGCCAAGAAGGCGGGACACTTTATGGCTACACCTTC.

A single count supports this clone. V usage is TRBV27 and J usage is TRBJ2-2; D perhaps matches TRBD2 (6 bases). This CDR3 comprises 15 residues. The V end lost 5 bases, the J end lost 5 bases, and 15 bases lay between the germline ends. Germline V lookup: CDR1 MNHEY, CDR2 SMNVEV (reference sequence). The CDR3 spells CASSLGLEQTGELFF. The DNA for the CDR3 is TGTGCCAGCAGTCTGGGACTGGAACAAACCGGGGAGCTGTTTTTT.

The J gene is TRBJ1-1, the V gene TRBV27; 9 nucleotides agree with TRBD1. The CDR3 runs to 14 residues. The germline CDR1 and CDR2 sequences are MNHEY and SMNVEV (reference sequence). V dropped 6 bases and J dropped 3; count of bases not matched to a gene: 5. The CDR3 spells CASSAGTGYTEAFF. The DNA for the CDR3 is TGTGCCAGCAGCGCCGGGACAGGGTACACTGAAGCTTTCTTT.

This chain connects TRBV30 to TRBJ2-3; 7 positions match TRBD2. Germline CDR1 is GTSNPN and CDR2 is SVGIG (reference sequence). Trimming cost V 0 bases and J 3 bases; bases outside gene matches: 9. The CDR3 consists of 16 residues. This CDR3 reads CAWSVGAGAATDTQYF. The DNA for the CDR3 is TGTGCCTGGAGTGTAGGGGCGGGAGCGGCGACAGATACGCAGTATTTT.

V is TRBV4-1 and J is TRBJ1-5; unclear D gene. Trimming removed 3 bases at V and 6 bases at J, with 18 bases between. The CDR3 spans 16 residues. Germline V gene lookup returns CDR1 MGHRA and CDR2 YSYEKL. The CDR3 is CASSQEGANLGQPQHF. The CDR3 DNA reads as TGCGCCAGCAGCCAGGAAGGAGCGAACCTGGGTCAGCCCCAGCATTTT.

The V and J genes are TRBV28 and TRBJ2-7; D not certain. CDR1 is MDHEN, CDR2 SYDVKM, per germline. This CDR3 comprises 13 residues. With 3 bases removed from V and 7 bases from J, the gap between germline ends came to 13 bases. The CDR3 coding sequence is TGTGCCAGCAGTTTTCAATCCGTCCGAGAGCAGTACTTC. Protein product: CASSFQSVREQYF.

This chain joins TRBV7-9 and TRBJ2-7; TRBD1 or TRBD2 may be the D gene (6 bases each). The ends were cut back, 5 bases at V and 7 bases at J, with 18 bases in the middle. Germline V CDR1 and CDR2: SEHNR, FQNEAQ (reference sequence). The CDR3 is made up of 14 amino acids. This CDR3 reads CASSPEGVAGEQYF. The CDR3 DNA follows: TGTGCCAGCAGCCCCGAGGGGGTCGCGGGGGAGCAGTACTTC.

The gene calls are TRBV28 and TRBJ2-5, with 7 bases aligning to TRBD1. Unmatched junction bases numbered 10, after V lost 9 bases and J lost 0 bases. CDR3 length: 15 amino acids. Germline CDR1 and CDR2: MDHEN and SYDVKM. The CDR3 sequence: CASARTGEYQETQYF. The CDR3 DNA sequence: TGTGCCAGTGCCCGGACAGGAGAGTACCAAGAGACCCAGTACTTC.

The chain joins TRBV5-1 to TRBJ2-7, with TRBD2 identical over 7 bases. The CDR3 has 13 residues. The germline gives CDR1 SGHRS, CDR2 YFSETQ. V gave up 7 bases and J gave up 4 bases; unmatched junction bases: 8. CDR3 residues: CASRPTSSYEQYF. CDR3 sequence (DNA): TGCGCCAGCCGGCCGACTAGCTCTTACGAGCAGTACTTC.

Only one count was recorded for this clone. The chain uses TRBV11-2 and TRBJ2-3, with D possibly matching TRBD2 (6 bases). The CDR3 runs 15 residues. The germline V and J ends were trimmed by 3 bases and 0 bases, with 10 bases remaining between them. Germline lookup yields CDR1 SGHAT and CDR2 FQNNGV. The CDR3 here is CASSFLRGSTDTQYF. In DNA, the CDR3 is TGTGCCAGCAGCTTCTTGCGGGGAAGCACAGATACGCAGTATTTT.

This sequence joins TRBV7-8 and TRBJ2-5, with 7 positions matching TRBD1. Losses at the gene ends were 5 bases for V and 7 bases for J; bases not matched to a gene: 10. Per the germline V gene, CDR1 is SGHVS and CDR2 is FQNEAQ. There are 14 residues in the CDR3. DNA of the CDR3: TGTGCCAGCAGCCGGGACCCATCAGGGGGGACCCAGTACTTC. This gives the protein CASSRDPSGGTQYF.